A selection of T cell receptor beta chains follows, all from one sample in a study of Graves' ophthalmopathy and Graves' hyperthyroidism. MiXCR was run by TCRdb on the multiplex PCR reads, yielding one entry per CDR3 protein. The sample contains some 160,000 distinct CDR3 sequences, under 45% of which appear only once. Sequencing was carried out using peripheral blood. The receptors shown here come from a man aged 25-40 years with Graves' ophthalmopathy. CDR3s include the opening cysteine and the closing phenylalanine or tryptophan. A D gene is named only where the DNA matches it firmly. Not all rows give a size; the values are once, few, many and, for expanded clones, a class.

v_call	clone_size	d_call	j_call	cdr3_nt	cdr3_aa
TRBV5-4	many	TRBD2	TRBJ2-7	TGTGCCAGCAGCTGGGGGCTAGCGGGAGAAGATACTACCTACGAGCAGTACTTC	CASSWGLAGEDTTYEQYF
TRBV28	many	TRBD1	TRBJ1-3	TGTGCCAGCAAAGGGGGCGAGACAGGGACTGGAAACACCATATATTTT	CASKGGETGTGNTIYF
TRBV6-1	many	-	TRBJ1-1	TGTGCCAGCAGCGCAATCATGAACACTGAAGCTTTCTTT	CASSAIMNTEAFF
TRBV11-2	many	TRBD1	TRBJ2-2	TGTGCCAGCAGCTTCCCCTCGACAGGGACCAACACCGGGGAGCTGTTTTTT	CASSFPSTGTNTGELFF
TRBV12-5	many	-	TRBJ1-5	TGTGCTAGTGGTTTGGTACTCCATAGCAATCAGCCCCAGCATTTT	CASGLVLHSNQPQHF
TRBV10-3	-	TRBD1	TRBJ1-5	TGTGCCATCAGCCCGGACAGGGGGGGTCAGCCCCAGCATTTT	CAISPDRGGQPQHF
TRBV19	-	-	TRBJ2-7	TGTGCCAGTAGTATGAGAGAGAAAGGGTTCGAGCAGTACTTC	CASSMREKGFEQYF
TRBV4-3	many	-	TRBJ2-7	TGCGCCAGCAGCCAAGATCGCAGGGGAATCGGCGACGAGCAGTACTTC	CASSQDRRGIGDEQYF
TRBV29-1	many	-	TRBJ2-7	TGCAGCGTTGACGGAGTGGAAGGCTCCTACGAGCAGTACTTC	CSVDGVEGSYEQYF
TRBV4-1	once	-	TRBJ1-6	TGCGCCAGCAGCCAAGATCTAAGGACAAAATCAAGATCACCCCTCCACTTT	CASSQDLRTKSRSPLHF
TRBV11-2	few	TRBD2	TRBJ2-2	TGTGCCAGCAGCTCCCAACCGGGACTAGCGGGAGGGGGGAAGCTGTTTTTT	CASSSQPGLAGGGKLFF
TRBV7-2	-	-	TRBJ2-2	TGTGCCAGCAGCAAAGACTCCACCACCGGGGAGCTGTTTTTT	CASSKDSTTGELFF
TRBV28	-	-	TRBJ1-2	TGTGCCAGCAAGGGTTTTAACTATGGCTACACCTTC	CASKGFNYGYTF
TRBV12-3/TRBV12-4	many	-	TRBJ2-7	TGTGCCAGCAGTCCTAACTACGAGCAGTACTTC	CASSPNYEQYF
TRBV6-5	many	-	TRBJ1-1	TGTGCCAGCAATCTTAGGGGCTACACTGAAGCTTTCTTT	CASNLRGYTEAFF
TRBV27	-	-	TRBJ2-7	TGTGCCAGCAGTAGGGGGGCTAGGGGCTACGAGCAGTACTTC	CASSRGARGYEQYF
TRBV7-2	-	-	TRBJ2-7	TGTGCCAGCAGCTTGTCGGTTACCCCCTACGAGCAGTACTTC	CASSLSVTPYEQYF
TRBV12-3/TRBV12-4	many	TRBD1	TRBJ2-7	TGTGCCAGCAGTCAGGGGGCGGCCTACGAGCAGTACTTC	CASSQGAAYEQYF
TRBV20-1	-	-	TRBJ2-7	TGCAGTGCTAGCCCCCCAGGGCTATCCTCCAACGAGCAATACTTC	CSASPPGLSSNEQYF
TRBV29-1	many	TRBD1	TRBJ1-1	TGCAGCGTTGTCGTGCACAGGGGGGCTGAAGCTTTCTTT	CSVVVHRGAEAFF
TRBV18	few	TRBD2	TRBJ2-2	TGTGCCAGCTCACCCGCTTTGGGGACTAGCGGGAGACGCACCGGGGAGCTGTTTTTT	CASSPALGTSGRRTGELFF
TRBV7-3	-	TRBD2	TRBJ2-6	TGTGCCAGCAGCTTAAGTAGACTAGCCCACTCTGGGGCCAACGTCCTGACTTTC	CASSLSRLAHSGANVLTF
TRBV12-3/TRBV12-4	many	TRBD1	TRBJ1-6	TGTGCCAGCAGCCCTACCGGGACAGCAGCATCACCCCTCCACTTT	CASSPTGTAASPLHF
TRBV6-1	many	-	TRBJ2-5	TGTGCCAGCAATGGGGCGCGGGAGACCCAGTACTTC	CASNGARETQYF